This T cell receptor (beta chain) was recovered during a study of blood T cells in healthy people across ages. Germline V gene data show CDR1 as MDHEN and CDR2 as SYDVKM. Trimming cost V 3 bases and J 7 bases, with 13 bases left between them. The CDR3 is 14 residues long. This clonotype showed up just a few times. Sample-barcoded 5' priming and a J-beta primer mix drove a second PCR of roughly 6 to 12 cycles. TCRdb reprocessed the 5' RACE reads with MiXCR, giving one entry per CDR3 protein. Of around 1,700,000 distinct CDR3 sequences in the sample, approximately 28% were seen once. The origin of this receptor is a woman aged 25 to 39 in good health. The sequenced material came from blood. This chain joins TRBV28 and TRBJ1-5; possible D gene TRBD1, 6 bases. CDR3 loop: CASSFAGAGQPQHF. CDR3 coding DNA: TGTGCCAGCAGTTTTGCAGGGGCCGGGCAGCCCCAGCATTTT.